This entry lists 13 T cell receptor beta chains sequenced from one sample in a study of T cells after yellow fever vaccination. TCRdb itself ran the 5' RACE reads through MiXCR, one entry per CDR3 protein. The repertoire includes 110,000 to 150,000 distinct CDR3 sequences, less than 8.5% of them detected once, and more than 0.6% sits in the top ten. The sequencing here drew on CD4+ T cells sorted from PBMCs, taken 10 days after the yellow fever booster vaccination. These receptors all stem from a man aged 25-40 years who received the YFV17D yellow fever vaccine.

The CDR3 DNA reads as TGTGCCAGCAGCTTAGACGCCTGGGGCTACACCTTC. Translating it yields CASSLDAWGYTF. The chain carries TRBV7-8 and TRBJ1-2; D is uncertain. Trimming took 1 base from V and 8 from J, leaving 8 bases between them. CDR3 length equals 12 residues. Germline loops: CDR1 SGHVS, CDR2 FQNEAQ.

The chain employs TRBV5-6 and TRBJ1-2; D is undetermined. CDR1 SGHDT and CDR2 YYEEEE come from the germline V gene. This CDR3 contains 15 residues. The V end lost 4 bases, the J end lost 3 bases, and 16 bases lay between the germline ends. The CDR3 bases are TGTGCCAGCAGCAAGGACCGGACGGCCGACTATGGCTACACCTTC. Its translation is CASSKDRTADYGYTF.

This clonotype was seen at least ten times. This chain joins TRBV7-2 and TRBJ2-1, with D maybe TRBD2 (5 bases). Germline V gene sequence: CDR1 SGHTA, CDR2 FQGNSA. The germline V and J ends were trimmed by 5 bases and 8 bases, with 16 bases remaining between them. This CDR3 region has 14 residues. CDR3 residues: CASSPRTLTDEQFF. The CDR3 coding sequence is TGTGCCAGCAGCCCCCGGACTCTCACGGATGAGCAGTTCTTC.

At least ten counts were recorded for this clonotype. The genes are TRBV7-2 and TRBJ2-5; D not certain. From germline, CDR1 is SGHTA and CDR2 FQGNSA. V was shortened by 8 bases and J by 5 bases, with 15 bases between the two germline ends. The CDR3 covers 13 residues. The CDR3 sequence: CASGNGLHETQYF. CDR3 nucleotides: TGTGCCAGCGGGAACGGCCTCCACGAGACCCAGTACTTC. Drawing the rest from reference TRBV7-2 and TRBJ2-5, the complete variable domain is GAGVSQSPSNKVTEKGKDVELRCDPISGHTALYWYRQSLGQGLEFLIYFQGNSAPDKSGLPSDRFSAERTGGSVSTLTIQRTQQEDSAVYLCASGNGLHETQYFGPGTRLLVL.

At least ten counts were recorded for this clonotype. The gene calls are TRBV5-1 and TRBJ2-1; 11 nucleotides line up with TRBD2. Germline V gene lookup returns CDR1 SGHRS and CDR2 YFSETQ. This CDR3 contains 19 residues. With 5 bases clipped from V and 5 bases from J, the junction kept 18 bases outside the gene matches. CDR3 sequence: CASRRTGLLAGGPNNEQFF. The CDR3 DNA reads TGCGCCAGCAGGCGGACAGGCCTATTAGCGGGAGGGCCTAACAATGAGCAGTTCTTC. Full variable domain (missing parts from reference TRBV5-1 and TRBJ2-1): KAGVTQTPRYLIKTRGQQVTLSCSPISGHRSVSWYQQTPGQGLQFLFEYFSETQRNKGNFPGRFSGRQFSNSRSEMNVSTLELGDSALYLCASRRTGLLAGGPNNEQFFGPGTRLTVL.

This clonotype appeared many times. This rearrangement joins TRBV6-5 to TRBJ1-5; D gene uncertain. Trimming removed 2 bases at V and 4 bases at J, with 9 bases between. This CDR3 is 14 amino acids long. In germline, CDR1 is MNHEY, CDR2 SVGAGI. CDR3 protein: CASSYGRDNQPQHF. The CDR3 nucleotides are TGTGCCAGCAGTTACGGAAGGGATAATCAGCCCCAGCATTTT.

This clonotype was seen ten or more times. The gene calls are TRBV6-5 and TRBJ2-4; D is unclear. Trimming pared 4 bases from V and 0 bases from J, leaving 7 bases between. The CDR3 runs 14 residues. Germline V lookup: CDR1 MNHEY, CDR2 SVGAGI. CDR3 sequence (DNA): TGTGCCAGCAGTTCCCAACTAGCCAAAAACATTCAGTACTTC. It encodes CASSSQLAKNIQYF.

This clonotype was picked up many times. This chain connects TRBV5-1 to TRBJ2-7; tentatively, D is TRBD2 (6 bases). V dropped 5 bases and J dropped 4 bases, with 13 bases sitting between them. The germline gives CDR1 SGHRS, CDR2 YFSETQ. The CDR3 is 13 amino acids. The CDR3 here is CASRWDSEYEQYF. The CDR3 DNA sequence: TGCGCCAGCAGATGGGACTCAGAGTACGAGCAGTACTTC.

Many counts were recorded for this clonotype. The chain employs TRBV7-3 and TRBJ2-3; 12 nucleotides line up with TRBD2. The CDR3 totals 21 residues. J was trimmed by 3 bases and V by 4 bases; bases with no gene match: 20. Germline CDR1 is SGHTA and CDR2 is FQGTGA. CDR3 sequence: CASSSFSRWTSGTPPTDTQYF. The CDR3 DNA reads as TGTGCCAGCAGCTCGTTCTCTCGATGGACTAGCGGGACCCCCCCTACAGATACGCAGTATTTT.

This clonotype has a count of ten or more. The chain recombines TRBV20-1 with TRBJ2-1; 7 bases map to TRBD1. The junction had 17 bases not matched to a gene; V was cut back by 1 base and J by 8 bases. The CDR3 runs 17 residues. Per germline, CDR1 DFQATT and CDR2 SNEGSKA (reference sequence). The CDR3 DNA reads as TGCAGTGCTAGAGCCCCGGGACAGCCGAGCGGTGGGGATGAGCAGTTCTTC. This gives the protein CSARAPGQPSGGDEQFF.

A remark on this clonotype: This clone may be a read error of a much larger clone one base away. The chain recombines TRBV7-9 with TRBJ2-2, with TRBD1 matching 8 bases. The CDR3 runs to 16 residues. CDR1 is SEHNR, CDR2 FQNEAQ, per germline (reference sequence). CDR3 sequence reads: CDSSPDRAPRAGELFF. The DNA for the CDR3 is TGTGACAGCAGCCCGGACAGGGCCCCGAGGGCCGGGGAGCTGTTTTTT.

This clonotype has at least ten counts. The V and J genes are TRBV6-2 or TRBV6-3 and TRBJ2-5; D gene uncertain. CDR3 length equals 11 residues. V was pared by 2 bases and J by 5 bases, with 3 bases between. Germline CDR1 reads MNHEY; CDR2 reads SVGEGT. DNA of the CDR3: TGTGCCAGCAGTTACCGGGAGACCCAGTACTTC. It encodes CASSYRETQYF.

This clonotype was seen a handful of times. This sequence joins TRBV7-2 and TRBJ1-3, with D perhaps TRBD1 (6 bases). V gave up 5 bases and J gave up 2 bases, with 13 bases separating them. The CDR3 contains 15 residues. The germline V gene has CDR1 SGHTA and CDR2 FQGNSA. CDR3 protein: CASSNLQGAGNTIYF. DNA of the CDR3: TGTGCCAGCAGCAACTTACAGGGAGCTGGAAACACCATATATTTT.